These T cell receptor beta chains were read from a single sample in a study of cytomegalovirus exposure and HLA in healthy donors. Profiled with immunoSEQ multiplex PCR; TCRdb holds only in-frame clones, not every one. The table has around 200,000 clones, around 75% seen once; the top ten hold approximately 2.8%. Material: PBMCs. These receptors were taken from a woman between 25 and 40 years old in good health and CMV-seropositive. Both conserved end residues are part of each CDR3. A D gene is named only where the DNA matches it firmly. Clone size is not always given. Where it is, it says once, few, many or a class for expanded clones.

v_call	j_call	d_call	clone_size	cdr3_nt	cdr3_aa
TRBV27	TRBJ2-5	.	.	TGTGCCAGCAGACAGGGTCAAGAGACCCAGTACTTC	CASRQGQETQYF
TRBV5-6	TRBJ2-7	TRBD1	.	TGTGCCAGCAGCCCGGGACAGGAACCCTACGAGCAGTACTTC	CASSPGQEPYEQYF
TRBV7-9	TRBJ2-6	.	.	TGTGCCAGCAGCTTCACGGAGTCTGGGGCCAACGTCCTGACTTTC	CASSFTESGANVLTF
TRBV15	TRBJ1-4	TRBD1	few	TGTGCCACCAGCAGCCCCAGACAGGGTTCGAATGAAAAACTGTTTTTT	CATSSPRQGSNEKLFF
TRBV6-5	TRBJ1-2	.	.	TGTGCCAGCAGACTACAGGGCACCCAGAGAGGTGGCTACACCTTC	CASRLQGTQRGGYTF
TRBV11-2	TRBJ1-3	TRBD1	.	TGTGCCAGCAGCGCGATACAGGGGGCTGGAAACACCATATATTTT	CASSAIQGAGNTIYF
TRBV5-1	TRBJ2-2	.	.	TGCGCCAGCAGCTTCCGGGACAAAGACACCGGGGAGCTGTTTTTT	CASSFRDKDTGELFF
TRBV2	TRBJ2-7	.	few	TGTGCCAGCAGAGGCGGATCGACCAACTTC	CASRGGSTNF
TRBV2	TRBJ2-6	TRBD1	once	TGTGCCAGCAGACCTTCCGGGACAGGGGGATCTGGGGCCAACGTCCTGACTTTC	CASRPSGTGGSGANVLTF
TRBV28	TRBJ1-5	.	.	TGTGCCAGCCTGGAGGCACTATATAGCAATCAGCCCCAGCATTTT	CASLEALYSNQPQHF
TRBV7-9	TRBJ2-1	TRBD2	.	TGTGCCAGCAGCTCACCAGCGGGAGGGCCTGGGAATGAGCAGTTCTTC	CASSSPAGGPGNEQFF
TRBV28	TRBJ2-7	TRBD2	few	TGTGCCAGCAGTCCACATATGGGACTAGCGGGAGTCGCCGAGCAGTACTTC	CASSPHMGLAGVAEQYF
TRBV6-6	TRBJ2-1	TRBD2	many	TGTGCCAGCAGTTGGGCTAGCGGTACCTACAATGAGCAGTTCTTC	CASSWASGTYNEQFF
TRBV27	TRBJ2-5	.	.	TGTGCCAGCAGAACCTCGGACAGAAGGGGGACCCAGTACTTC	CASRTSDRRGTQYF
TRBV5-1	TRBJ2-7	TRBD1	.	TGCGCCAGCAGCTCGGACAGGGGAAGCGAGCAGTACTTC	CASSSDRGSEQYF
TRBV27	TRBJ2-3	TRBD1	.	TGTGCCAGCAGTTATGGGACAGCTAGCACAGATACGCAGTATTTT	CASSYGTASTDTQYF
TRBV28	TRBJ1-2	.	.	TGTGCCAGCAGTCCCGGGACATATACCTATGGCTACACCTTC	CASSPGTYTYGYTF
TRBV5-5	TRBJ2-6	TRBD2	.	TGTGCCAGCAGCCCCCTAGCGGGAGCTGGGGCCAACGTCCTGACTTTC	CASSPLAGAGANVLTF
TRBV5-1	TRBJ2-7	TRBD2	.	TGCGCCAGCAGCTTGGATCCGGGACTAGCGGGAGTGAGTCGGTCCCACGAGCAGTACTTC	CASSLDPGLAGVSRSHEQYF
TRBV6-1	TRBJ2-7	TRBD1	few	TGTGCCAGCAGGGTCCAGGGGGCGAATGAGCAGTACTTC	CASRVQGANEQYF
TRBV7-2	TRBJ2-2	TRBD2	few	TGTGCCAGCAGCTTCGTCCAGGCGGGAGGGGGCGGGGAGCTGTTTTTT	CASSFVQAGGGGELFF
TRBV5-1	TRBJ1-5	TRBD1	.	TGCGCCAGCAGTTGGACGGGACAGTACAATCAGCCCCAGCATTTT	CASSWTGQYNQPQHF
TRBV2	TRBJ2-5	TRBD2	.	TGTGCCAGCAGTGATGGGGCGGGGGAACAAGAGACCCAGTACTTC	CASSDGAGEQETQYF
TRBV18	TRBJ1-2	.	.	TGTGCCAGCTCACCGGGAAGGGAGGGAGGCTACACCTTC	CASSPGREGGYTF
TRBV11-2	TRBJ2-3	.	.	TGTGCCAGCAGATCCGACAGGGTCGGGGGAGATACGCAGTATTTT	CASRSDRVGGDTQYF
TRBV5-5	TRBJ1-1	.	once	TGTGCCAGCAGCTTGGGCGCCCTACTAGACAACACTGAAGCTTTCTTT	CASSLGALLDNTEAFF
TRBV18	TRBJ1-5	.	.	TGTGCCAGCTCATTTCCACAGGTGGACGTCAATCAGCCCCAGCATTTT	CASSFPQVDVNQPQHF
TRBV19	TRBJ2-6	.	.	TGTGCCAGTAGGGCAGGCTTTTCCTCTGGGGCCAACGTCCTGACTTTC	CASRAGFSSGANVLTF
TRBV7-2	TRBJ2-7	TRBD2	.	TGTGCCAGCAGCCCAAGACTAGCGTCCTACGAGCAGTACTTC	CASSPRLASYEQYF
TRBV27	TRBJ2-7	TRBD2	.	TGTGCCAGCGGGACTAGCGGGAGTTTTTACGAGCAGTACTTC	CASGTSGSFYEQYF
TRBV5-5	TRBJ2-7	.	.	TGTGCCAGCAGTTTTACAGGGTTCTCCTACGAGCAGTACTTC	CASSFTGFSYEQYF
TRBV5-6	TRBJ2-7	TRBD2	.	TGTGCCAGCAGCTTGTTATCAGGTATCCTAGCGGGAGGATATGAGCAGTACTTC	CASSLLSGILAGGYEQYF
TRBV28	TRBJ2-3	TRBD2	.	TGTGCCAGCAGATATCCCTCGGGACTAGCGGGAGTTACGCAGTATTTT	CASRYPSGLAGVTQYF
TRBV5-4	TRBJ1-2	TRBD1	.	TGTGCCAGCAGCTTGGGGGGGACAGGGGTTAACTATGGCTACACCTTC	CASSLGGTGVNYGYTF
TRBV7-9	TRBJ2-7	.	few	TGTTCCAGCAGCCCAGGGGTGGGAGTCCTAGCGGCCACCTACGAGCAGTACTTC	CSSSPGVGVLAATYEQYF
TRBV7-2	TRBJ1-5	TRBD1	.	TGTGCCAGCAGCTTAACCGGGACAGATCAGCCCCAGCATTTT	CASSLTGTDQPQHF
TRBV5-1	TRBJ1-4	.	few	TGCGCCAGCAGCTTGTATGTTCGGGGGGCCCGAAGTGAAAAACTGTTTTTT	CASSLYVRGARSEKLFF
TRBV5-6	TRBJ2-7	TRBD1	.	TGTGCCAGCAGCTTAACGCTCGACAGGGCCACCTTCGAGCAGTACTTC	CASSLTLDRATFEQYF
TRBV5-1	TRBJ2-3	.	.	TGCGCCAGCAGCTTGGAAGGGCGGGATACAGATACGCAGTATTTT	CASSLEGRDTDTQYF
TRBV27	TRBJ2-3	TRBD2	once	TGTGCCAGCAGTCCCGGACTAGCGGGAGCTGATACGCAGTATTTT	CASSPGLAGADTQYF
TRBV19	TRBJ2-5	.	.	TGTGCCAGTAGTATGGGGAGGACACAAGAGACCCAGTACTTC	CASSMGRTQETQYF
TRBV11-2	TRBJ2-1	.	.	TGTGCCAGCAGCTTGGGAGACTACTCCGTGGTGAAGCAGTTCTTC	CASSLGDYSVVKQFF
TRBV28	TRBJ2-1	TRBD2	.	TGTGCCAGCACCGTAGCGGGAAACTCCTACAATGAGCAGTTCTTC	CASTVAGNSYNEQFF
TRBV2	TRBJ2-7	.	.	TGTGCCAGCACCATACAGGTCTTCTACGAGCAGTACTTC	CASTIQVFYEQYF
TRBV27	TRBJ2-7	TRBD2	.	TGTGCCACCATGGGACTAGTGGGCCACGAGCAGTACTTC	CATMGLVGHEQYF
TRBV27	TRBJ2-7	TRBD2	.	TGTGCCAGCAGAGGGCTAGCGGGATTTTACGAGCAGTACTTC	CASRGLAGFYEQYF
TRBV7-2	TRBJ2-2	.	.	TGTGCCAGCAGCTATTTAGCGAACACCGGGGAGCTGTTTTTT	CASSYLANTGELFF
TRBV14	TRBJ2-7	.	.	TGTGCCAGCAGCCTCTCGGGACAATACATCTACGAGCAGTACTTC	CASSLSGQYIYEQYF
TRBV5-6	TRBJ2-7	TRBD1	.	TGTGCCAGCAGCTCCGCACAGGGGTCCCACGAGCAGTACTTC	CASSSAQGSHEQYF
TRBV5-1	TRBJ1-6	.	.	TGCGCCAGCAGCCCCAGCGACAGGAACTATAATTCACCCCTCCACTTT	CASSPSDRNYNSPLHF
TRBV27	TRBJ2-7	TRBD2	.	TGTGCCAGCAGGGGGGAGGGGTTGCACGAGCAGTACTTC	CASRGEGLHEQYF
TRBV5-1	TRBJ2-1	TRBD2	.	TGCGCCAGCAGCGATCGGGAGCGGGAGGGCAATGAGCAGTTCTTC	CASSDREREGNEQFF
TRBV7-9	TRBJ2-7	.	.	TGTGCCAGCAGCTCTGGACTCTACGAGCAGTACTTC	CASSSGLYEQYF
TRBV29-1	TRBJ2-7	.	.	TGCAGCGTTGGCGCGCACGAGCAGTACTTC	CSVGAHEQYF
TRBV4-1	TRBJ2-3	TRBD2	.	TGCGCCAGCAGCGTTAGCGGGAGGGCACCAGATACGCAGTATTTT	CASSVSGRAPDTQYF